This T cell receptor (beta chain) was retrieved from a study of T cells after yellow fever vaccination (dated by TCRdb to about 2019). In terms of the full investigation: The SMART-Seq v4 Ultra Low Input RNA kit was used to prepare libraries from fractions with low cell numbers. Two healthy male donors, one aged 18 to 29 and one aged 30 to 40 years, were included in the cohort. Blood was collected at multiple timepoints before and after primary and secondary immunization, and bulk PBMC replicates and cell subsets were isolated. Bulk TCR alpha and beta repertoires were sequenced longitudinally to track T-cell clones before and after primary and booster YFV17D yellow fever vaccination.

This specimen's treatment or condition label, per the study, means: live attenuated yellow fever vaccine strain. At each blood-draw timepoint, two biological replicates of bulk PBMCs were collected. PBMCs were isolated from peripheral blood using a standard Ficoll-Paque protocol. TriZol was used to extract RNA from bulk PBMCs, from CD4 and CD8 fractions, and from dextramer-positive and dextramer-negative fractions. Study-level results and caveats: A small share of clonotypes was detected in both CD4 and CD8 compartments, with the overlap likely arising from convergent recombination. The study included only a couple of donors, which limits how far the findings can be generalized. Compared with the primary T-cell response, the secondary T-cell response was faster but weaker, reaching its peak on day 5 rather than on day 15. Because abundant contaminating clonotypes from the bulk population could be contained in FACS-sorted repertoires, computational filtering was required. Most clones expanded after primary vaccination were re-detected after the booster (about 96% of CD4 and around 88% of CD8), suggesting broad memory maintenance.

There are a few counts of this clonotype. The clone's antigen remains unknown. No much larger clonotype is one base removed from it; base qualities were not supplied. The germline V gene (reference sequence) supplies CDR1 DFQATT and CDR2 SNEGSKA. Trimming removed 2 bases from V and 2 bases from J, leaving 6 bases between the germline ends. The CDR3 runs 13 amino acids, cysteine and phenylalanine included. Only the CDR3 region is kept as DNA, spanning 39 bases read in frame from base 1. Synthesis of TCR cDNA relied on 5'RACE template switching, a step that introduced a universal primer site along with unique molecular identifiers. cDNA synthesis was primed from both the TCR alpha and TCR beta constant segments. Library amplification involved two PCR steps, and the second step added sample barcodes and sequencing adapters. Sequencing of libraries was performed on Illumina HiSeq 2500 (2x100 bp) or NovaSeq (2x150 bp). As for how the authors treated the data: MIGEC was used to demultiplex reads and collapse the reads into UMI consensus sequences, and MiXCR was used for V(D)J alignment. Using edgeR on replicate PBMC samples, clonotypes were called vaccine-responding if FDR was below 0.01 and the log2 fold change was above 5 up to day 15. Each bulk clonotype was labeled CD4 or CD8 based on which sequenced repertoire, CD4 or CD8, contained the clonotype at higher abundance. Starting from the raw public reads, TCRdb applied fastp trimming at Q25, assembled clones with MiXCR and retained in-frame beta chains. Each CDR3 protein gets just one entry, which takes the most common genes and DNA from the rows behind it. These V and J calls derive from TCRdb rather than the authors' analysis. The sample table shows hundreds of thousands of distinct CDR3 sequences, and about a fifth are seen once. The top ten clones comprise 14% of the sample.

This material consisted of PBMCs, taken 15 days after the yellow fever booster vaccination. The receptor chain draws on TRBV20-1 and TRBJ2-2; the D gene lacks a confident call. The TCR originated in a man younger than 40 who received the YFV17D yellow fever vaccine. CDR3 reads: CSARPDNTGELFF. The DNA sequence follows: TGCAGTGCTAGACCCGATAACACCGGGGAGCTGTTTTTT.